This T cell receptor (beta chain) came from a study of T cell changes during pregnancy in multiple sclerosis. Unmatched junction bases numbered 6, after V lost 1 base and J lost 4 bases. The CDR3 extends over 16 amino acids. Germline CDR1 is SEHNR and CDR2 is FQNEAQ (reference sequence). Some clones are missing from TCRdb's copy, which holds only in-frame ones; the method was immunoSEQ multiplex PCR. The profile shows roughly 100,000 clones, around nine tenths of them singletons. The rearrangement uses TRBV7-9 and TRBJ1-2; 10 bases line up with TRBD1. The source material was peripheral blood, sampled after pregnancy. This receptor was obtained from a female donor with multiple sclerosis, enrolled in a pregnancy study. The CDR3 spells CASSLGQGAGGYGYTF. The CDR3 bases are TGTGCCAGCAGCTTAGGACAGGGGGCCGGGGGCTATGGCTACACCTTC.